Listed here are 15 T cell receptor beta chains from one sample, sequenced in a study of regulatory T cells in long-lasting Graves disease. Time point meaning: newly diagnosed GD, antithyroid drugs for less than 3 months. RNA isolated from PBMCs was used to make the TCR library. Arm-PCR of CDR3 regions and iRepertoire HTBI primers were used to build TCR beta libraries. Via MiXCR, TCRdb re-called the multiplex PCR reads, giving one row per CDR3 protein. The data show approximately 300,000 distinct CDR3 sequences, with about 20% seen just once and 35% to 45% held by the top ten. The specimen was peripheral blood mononuclear cells (PBMCs), collected at new diagnosis, from a patient treated with antithyroid drugs. The source is a female donor with Graves disease.

This chain's CDR3 is CASRRRRLATYEQYF. DNA of the CDR3: TGTGCCAGCAGGCGAAGGCGACTAGCCACCTACGAGCAGTACTTC. This chain joins TRBV3-1 and TRBJ2-7; 7 nucleotides agree with TRBD2. CDR3 length: 15 amino acids. Germline CDR1 and CDR2: LGHDT and YNNKEL (reference sequence). The V and J ends lost 6 bases and 2 bases, in that order; junction bases with no gene match: 10.

Of note for this clonotype: One base away lies a much larger clone, so this may be a sequencing read error. This sequence joins TRBV7-9 and TRBJ2-3; D call uncertain. The CDR3 contains 14 residues. CDR1 SEHNR and CDR2 FQNEAQ come from the germline V gene (reference sequence). The CDR3 loop reads CASGLEGTPDTQYF. DNA of the CDR3: TGTGCCAGCGGCTTAGAAGGTACCCCAGATACGCAGTATTTT.

Note on this clonotype: A far bigger clonotype differs at one base, so this is likely a read error. This chain uses TRBV2 with TRBJ2-5; 11 nucleotides agree with TRBD2. The assigned J gene may be wrong: the sequence end matches TRBJ2-1 better. The CDR3 extends over 16 amino acids. Germline CDR1 reads SNHLY; CDR2 reads FYNNEI. The CDR3 loop is CAGSDPGTSGYNEQFF. CDR3 sequence (DNA): TGTGCCGGCAGTGATCCCGGGACTAGCGGATACAATGAGCAGTTCTTC.

The chain is built from TRBV11-3 and TRBJ1-1; D is undetermined. Trimming left V 1 base short and J 6 bases short, with 15 bases between. The CDR3 sequence is 15 residues long. Germline CDR1 reads SGHNT; CDR2 reads YENEEA. CDR3 DNA sequence: TGTGCCAGCAGCTTAGTAACGAGAGATAAACCTGAAGCTTTCTTT. This sequence encodes CASSLVTRDKPEAFF.

V usage is TRBV5-7 and J usage is TRBJ2-5; the D gene could be TRBD1 or TRBD2 (7 bases each). TRBV5-7 counts as an open reading frame of uncertain function. There are 15 residues in the CDR3. Trimming removed 4 bases from V and 5 bases from J, with 18 bases in between. The CDR3 loop reads CASSLSGQGGETQYF. As DNA, the CDR3 is TGTGCCAGCAGCCTTAGCGGGCAGGGGGGGGAGACCCAGTACTTC.

At least ten counts were recorded for this clonotype. The chain employs TRBV2 and TRBJ2-1, with D tentatively TRBD2 (5 bases). The CDR3 runs to 15 residues. CDR1 is SNHLY, CDR2 FYNNEI, per germline. Deletions cut 5 bases from V and 3 bases from J, with 14 bases between. The CDR3 sequence: CASSPSGVRYNEQFF. As DNA, the CDR3 is TGTGCCAGCAGTCCCTCCGGGGTCCGCTACAATGAGCAGTTCTTC.

Notes on this clonotype: This CDR3 is missing its conserved last phenylalanine or tryptophan, likely due to a read error. The CDR3 is CASRESRERYNQPQHL. In DNA, the CDR3 is TGTGCCAGCAGGGAATCCAGGGAAAGGTACAATCAGCCCCAGCATCTT. V is TRBV2 and J is TRBJ1-5; maybe TRBD1 (5 bases). Between the trimmed V and J ends, which lost 6 bases and 3 bases, there was a span of 18 bases. The CDR3 consists of 16 residues. Germline lookup yields CDR1 SNHLY and CDR2 FYNNEI.

The sample holds many counts of this clonotype. V and J are TRBV6-2 or TRBV6-3 and TRBJ2-3; 8 nucleotides align to TRBD2. V dropped 6 bases and J dropped 5; count of bases not matched to a gene: 10. Germline CDR1 and CDR2: MNHEY and SVGEGT. There are 15 residues in the CDR3. CDR3 protein: CASSPSSGLGDTQYF. In DNA, the CDR3 is TGTGCCAGCAGCCCTTCTAGCGGGCTCGGAGATACGCAGTATTTT.

This clonotype was detected many times. The CDR3 here is CASSLTSPIHTTLSYEQYF. In nucleotides, the CDR3 is TGTGCCAGCAGTTTAACCTCCCCCATCCACACCACCCTCTCCTACGAGCAGTACTTC. The chain links TRBV27 to TRBJ2-7; D not certain. Per germline, CDR1 MNHEY and CDR2 SMNVEV (reference sequence). The CDR3 length is 19 residues. V was pared by 2 bases and J by 0 bases, with 23 bases between.

This clonotype turned up a few times. A far bigger clonotype differs at one base, so this is likely a read error. V gene TRBV2 combines with J gene TRBJ2-1; 12 nucleotides line up with TRBD2. The CDR3 sequence is 16 residues long. CDR1 SNHLY and CDR2 FYNNEI come from the germline V gene. With V trimmed by 6 bases and J by 10 bases, 13 bases remained unmatched. The DNA for the CDR3 is TGTGCCAGCAGGGGGACTAGCGGGCCGATCTCCTACGAGCAGTTCTTC. Its protein product is CASRGTSGPISYEQFF.

The chain links TRBV9 to TRBJ2-7, with TRBD2 matching over 10 bases. Per the germline V gene, CDR1 is SGDLS and CDR2 is YYNGEE. After removal of 4 bases from V and 0 bases from J, the junction contained 7 bases not matched to a gene. There are 16 residues in the CDR3. The CDR3 nucleotides read TGTGCCAGCAGCCCTAGGGCTAGCGGGAGCTCCTACGAGCAGTACTTC. Its translation: CASSPRASGSSYEQYF.

This clonotype has at least ten counts. The chain couples TRBV5-1 to TRBJ2-7, with TRBD2 matching 13 bases. The CDR3 totals 14 residues. The germline V gene has CDR1 SGHRS and CDR2 YFSETQ. The trim removed 4 bases at V and 10 bases at J, leaving 8 bases unmatched. The chain's CDR3 is CASSGGTSGTFQYF. CDR3 in DNA: TGCGCCAGCAGCGGGGGGACTAGCGGGACCTTCCAGTACTTC. The whole variable domain, remainder taken from reference TRBV5-1 and TRBJ2-7, is KAGVTQTPRYLIKTRGQQVTLSCSPISGHRSVSWYQQTPGQGLQFLFEYFSETQRNKGNFPGRFSGRQFSNSRSEMNVSTLELGDSALYLCASSGGTSGTFQYFGPGTRLTVT.

This clonotype was seen ten or more times. The gene calls are TRBV9 and TRBJ2-1; the match to TRBD2 covers 7 bases. Per the germline V gene, CDR1 is SGDLS and CDR2 is YYNGEE. The ends lost 4 bases at V and 12 bases at J; junction bases unmatched: 16. This CDR3 region has 15 residues. The CDR3 nucleotides are TGTGCCAGCAGCCACCCTAGCGGCCGCCCCGGTGGGCAGTTCTTC. Encoded protein: CASSHPSGRPGGQFF.

This clonotype was detected many times. V and J are TRBV12-5 and TRBJ2-3, with 7 bases that match TRBD2. Per the germline V gene, CDR1 is LGHNT and CDR2 is FRNRAP. V lost 4 bases and J lost 0; bases outside the gene matches: 10. CDR3 size: 17 residues. CDR3 sequence reads: CASGSLLTSPSTDTQYF. DNA for the CDR3: TGTGCTAGTGGTTCCCTGTTGACTAGCCCTAGCACAGATACGCAGTATTTT.

This clonotype was seen many times. This chain connects TRBV29-1 to TRBJ2-1, with D perhaps matching TRBD2 (5 bases). V was shortened by 3 bases and J by 0 bases, with 12 bases between the two germline ends. The CDR3 covers 15 residues. Germline CDR1 reads SQVTM; CDR2 reads ANQGSEA. The CDR3 is CSVDSGMNSYNEQFF. CDR3 nucleotide sequence: TGCAGCGTTGACTCCGGGATGAACTCCTACAATGAGCAGTTCTTC.